The next 28 T cell receptor beta chains were all read from a single sample in a study of OX40 agonist ivuxolimab in advanced cancers. This table comes from immunoSEQ multiplex PCR, and its TCRdb copy is limited to in-frame clones, with some not included. The sample has roughly 47,000 clones; 89% are singletons. Specimen: CD4+ or CD8+ T cells sorted from blood, collected in a trial of the OX40 agonist ivuxolimab. The source of these receptors is an adult with an advanced solid tumor such as melanoma, head and neck, liver or kidney cancer.

The genes are TRBV5-1 and TRBJ2-7; 7 bases are a match to TRBD2. CDR1 is SGHRS and CDR2 is YFSETQ in the germline V gene. V trimming: 0 bases; J trimming: 1 base; junction bases outside the gene matches: 4. The CDR3 has 15 residues. The CDR3 sequence: CASSLDGGTSYEQYF. In DNA, the CDR3 is TGCGCCAGCAGCTTGGACGGGGGGACTTCCTACGAGCAGTACTTC.

The V and J genes are TRBV7-3 and TRBJ2-7, with 9 positions matching TRBD1. In germline, CDR1 is SGHTA, CDR2 FQGTGA. The CDR3 has 18 amino acids. The V and J ends lost 2 bases and 5 bases, in that order; junction bases with no gene match: 16. In DNA, the CDR3 is TGTGCCAGCAGCTTAGGACGGCCCGTGGGACAGGGTCTCCACGAGCAGTACTTC. It codes for CASSLGRPVGQGLHEQYF.

The CDR3 bases are TGTGCCAGCAGCTTTCTGGGGGGAGACAATGAGCAGTTCTTC. It codes for CASSFLGGDNEQFF. V gene TRBV7-9 combines with J gene TRBJ2-1; perhaps TRBD2 as D (6 bases). The CDR3 is made up of 14 amino acids. The ends were cut back, 3 bases at V and 5 bases at J, with 11 bases in the middle. Germline-derived CDR1 and CDR2 are SEHNR and FQNEAQ (reference sequence).

The chain has TRBV27 and TRBJ2-3; D might be TRBD2 (5 bases). The germline gives CDR1 MNHEY, CDR2 SMNVEV (reference sequence). V gave up 4 bases and J gave up 5 bases, with 13 bases separating them. This CDR3 has 14 amino acids. The CDR3 region is CASSSSGGGDTQYF. The CDR3 nucleotides are TGTGCCAGCAGTTCGAGCGGAGGTGGAGATACGCAGTATTTT.

The chain combines TRBV7-3 with TRBJ1-5, with D maybe TRBD1 (5 bases). There are 18 residues in the CDR3. CDR1 and CDR2 (germline): SGHTA, FQGTGA. V was clipped by 0 bases and J by 3 bases, with 18 bases between them. CDR3 nucleotides: TGTGCCAGCAGCTTAACGGGGCAATTAGACAGATCCAATCAGCCCCAGCATTTT. It codes for CASSLTGQLDRSNQPQHF.

The chain carries TRBV5-4 and TRBJ2-7, with D possibly matching TRBD2 (5 bases). V was shortened by 4 bases and J by 5 bases, with 13 bases between the two germline ends. The CDR3 length is 13 residues. The germline V gene has CDR1 SGHNT and CDR2 YYREEE (reference sequence). This chain's CDR3 is CASSLRTDDEQYF. The DNA for the CDR3 is TGTGCCAGCAGCCTCCGGACTGATGACGAGCAGTACTTC. The whole variable domain, filled in from reference TRBV5-4 and TRBJ2-7, reads ETGVTQSPTHLIKTRGQQVTLRCSSQSGHNTVSWYQQALGQGPQFIFQYYREEENGRGNFPPRFSGLQFPNYSSELNVNALELDDSALYLCASSLRTDDEQYFGPGTRLTVT.

The chain is built from TRBV9 and TRBJ2-1; tentative D call: TRBD1 (6 bases). The CDR3 is 15 residues long. Germline CDR1 and CDR2: SGDLS and YYNGEE. The V end was cut by 0 bases, the J end by 7 bases, with 14 bases between. In nucleotides, the CDR3 is TGTGCCAGCAGCGTAGGGGGGCTGGGCTATAATGAGCAGTTCTTC. Amino acids: CASSVGGLGYNEQFF.

The V and J genes are TRBV27 and TRBJ2-1; 8 bases are a match to TRBD1. This CDR3 is built from 14 residues. The germline V gene encodes CDR1 MNHEY and CDR2 SMNVEV (reference sequence). V was clipped by 4 bases and J by 5 bases; unmatched bases: 4. This CDR3 reads CASSSTGGHNEQFF. In DNA form, the CDR3 reads TGTGCCAGCAGTTCAACAGGGGGACACAATGAGCAGTTCTTC.

The chain carries TRBV7-6 and TRBJ2-6; TRBD1 matches 7 bases. Germline loops: CDR1 SGHVS, CDR2 FNYEAQ. Germline trimming cut 4 bases from V and 1 base from J; bases unmatched to any gene: 1. This CDR3 comprises 15 residues. As DNA, the CDR3 is TGTGCCAGCAGCTGGGGACAGTCTGGGGCCAACGTCCTGACTTTC. It yields the protein CASSWGQSGANVLTF.

V is TRBV9 and J is TRBJ2-7, with D tentatively TRBD2 (7 bases). The CDR3 extends over 14 amino acids. Germline CDR1 reads SGDLS; CDR2 reads YYNGEE. Trimming pared 4 bases from V and 3 bases from J, leaving 14 bases between. The CDR3 DNA reads as TGTGCCAGCAGCTCGGAGGGGGGGAGCTACGAGCAGTACTTC. This codes for CASSSEGGSYEQYF.

J is TRBJ1-1 and V is TRBV13, with 7 bases identical to TRBD1. Germline trimming cut 6 bases from V and 0 bases from J; bases unmatched to any gene: 4. The CDR3 totals 14 residues. Looked up from germline, CDR1 is PRHDT and CDR2 is FYEKMQ (reference sequence). The CDR3 region is CASSHRGMNTEAFF. DNA of the CDR3: TGTGCCAGCAGTCACAGGGGAATGAACACTGAAGCTTTCTTT.

This chain connects TRBV6-5 to TRBJ2-3, with unresolved D. V lost 5 bases to trimming and J lost 4 bases, with 7 bases between them. Germline-derived CDR1 and CDR2 are MNHEY and SVGAGI. The CDR3 has 12 residues. Here the CDR3 reads CASSEWADTQYF. The CDR3 coding sequence is TGTGCCAGCAGTGAATGGGCAGATACGCAGTATTTT.

This clone qualifies as large. V gene TRBV14 combines with J gene TRBJ2-4; 7 nucleotides line up with TRBD2. The trim removed 5 bases at V and 1 base at J, leaving 5 bases unmatched. The CDR3 is made up of 15 amino acids. Germline lookup yields CDR1 SGHDN and CDR2 FVKESK. The CDR3, as DNA: TGTGCCAGCAGCGACGGGCGGGGGGCCAAAAACATTCAGTACTTC. Translation: CASSDGRGAKNIQYF.

V and J are TRBV7-9 and TRBJ2-4, with a weak D call TRBD2 (5 bases). Germline CDR1 is SEHNR and CDR2 is FQNEAQ (reference sequence). CDR3 size: 16 residues. V shed 1 base and J shed 0 bases, with 10 bases lying between them. CDR3 coding DNA: TGTGCCAGCAGCTTAGTGGGAGAACTAGCCAAAAACATTCAGTACTTC. Encoded protein: CASSLVGELAKNIQYF. The entire variable domain, with the rest obtained from reference TRBV7-9 and TRBJ2-4, is as follows: DTGVSQNPRHKITKRGQNVTFRCDPISEHNRLYWYRQTLGQGPEFLTYFQNEAQLEKSRLLSDRFSAERPKGSFSTLEIQRTEQGDSAMYLCASSLVGELAKNIQYFGAGTRLSVL.

The V and J genes are TRBV4-3 and TRBJ2-1, with 8 positions matching TRBD1. Germline CDR1 LGHNA, CDR2 YSLEER. The ends lost 3 bases at V and 8 bases at J; junction bases unmatched: 12. The CDR3 has 16 amino acids. Here the CDR3 DNA reads TGCGCCAGCAGCCAGGCCACAGGGGGGCGTTGGGATGAGCAGTTCTTC. Protein: CASSQATGGRWDEQFF.

The chain has TRBV27 and TRBJ1-5; D not resolved. CDR1 MNHEY and CDR2 SMNVEV come from the germline V gene (reference sequence). Deletions cut 3 bases from V and 2 bases from J, with 14 bases between. The CDR3 has 16 amino acids. In DNA, the CDR3 is TGTGCCAGCAGTTTCCTCACGGACCTCCGCAATCAGCCCCAGCATTTT. Residues: CASSFLTDLRNQPQHF.

The CDR3 loop is CASSSTGVAVRGYTF. For the CDR3, the DNA is TGTGCCAGCAGCTCGACAGGGGTGGCAGTTCGTGGCTACACCTTC. This chain links TRBV7-9 with TRBJ1-2; 8 nucleotides agree with TRBD1. V shed 4 bases, J shed 7 bases, and the junction held 11 bases outside the gene matches. In germline, CDR1 is SEHNR, CDR2 FQNEAQ (reference sequence). The CDR3 extends over 15 amino acids.

This clone was seen a single time. The chain has TRBV4-3 and TRBJ2-2; a possible D gene is TRBD2 (5 bases). Per germline, CDR1 LGHNA and CDR2 YSLEER. The V and J ends lost 0 bases and 6 bases respectively, with 11 bases between them. The CDR3 is made up of 15 amino acids. The CDR3 coding sequence is TGCGCCAGCAGCCAAGATGATGAGGGCTCCGGGGAGCTGTTTTTT. Amino acid sequence: CASSQDDEGSGELFF.

The chain combines TRBV2 with TRBJ2-1; TRBD2 agrees at 7 bases. CDR1 is SNHLY, CDR2 FYNNEI, per germline. V lost 4 bases to trimming and J lost 9 bases; unmatched junction nucleotides: 12. The CDR3 spans 15 residues. CDR3 region: CASSAGTTNDFEQFF. In DNA form, the CDR3 reads TGTGCCAGCAGTGCCGGGACTACCAACGATTTTGAGCAGTTCTTC.

The chain combines TRBV7-9 with TRBJ2-7, with D unresolved. Trimming left V 5 bases short and J 5 bases short, with 25 bases between. The germline V gene has CDR1 SEHNR and CDR2 FQNEAQ (reference sequence). The CDR3 extends over 17 amino acids. The CDR3 sequence is CASSLFPPWVKRHEQYF. The DNA of the CDR3 is TGTGCCAGCAGCCTTTTCCCCCCCTGGGTAAAGCGTCACGAGCAGTACTTC.

The chain is built from TRBV27 and TRBJ1-4, with 9 bases identical to TRBD1. The CDR3 is made up of 20 amino acids. Germline values: CDR1 MNHEY, CDR2 SMNVEV (reference sequence). Germline trimming cut 7 bases from V and 0 bases from J; bases unmatched to any gene: 18. CDR3 nucleotide sequence: TGTGCCAGCACCAAAGGAGGTGGGACAGGGAGATTCGCAACTAATGAAAAACTGTTTTTT. Translating it yields CASTKGGGTGRFATNEKLFF.

This chain joins TRBV10-3 and TRBJ2-3; a weak D match, TRBD2 (5 bases). The CDR3 totals 14 residues. The germline V gene has CDR1 ENHRY and CDR2 SYGVKD. The V end was cut by 3 bases, the J end by 3 bases, with 10 bases between. As DNA, the CDR3 is TGTGCCATCAGTGAATGGGTAGCGACAGATACGCAGTATTTT. It translates to CAISEWVATDTQYF.

This chain links TRBV5-6 with TRBJ1-1; D not resolved. Deletions cut 4 bases from V and 5 bases from J, with 15 bases between. Germline-derived CDR1 and CDR2 are SGHDT and YYEEEE. The CDR3 has 14 residues. CDR3 region: CASSLGIRSTEAFF. CDR3 DNA sequence: TGTGCCAGCAGCCTGGGTATAAGATCTACTGAAGCTTTCTTT.

The chain links TRBV4-3 to TRBJ2-7; D is undetermined. V was cut by 0 bases and J by 0 bases, with 6 bases left in between. Germline CDR1 LGHNA, CDR2 YSLEER. The CDR3 has 14 amino acids. CDR3 in amino acids: CASSQDWLSYEQYF. Here the CDR3 DNA reads TGCGCCAGCAGCCAAGACTGGCTCTCCTACGAGCAGTACTTC.

The J gene is TRBJ2-7, the V gene TRBV6-1; 12 nucleotides align to TRBD2. Looked up from germline, CDR1 is MNHNS and CDR2 is SASEGT. Trimming took 4 bases from V and 3 from J; bases not matched to a gene: 13. The CDR3 spans 18 residues. The DNA of the CDR3 is TGTGCCAGCAGTGCACTGGGGACTAGCGGGCCGATATTCTACGAGCAGTACTTC. Translation: CASSALGTSGPIFYEQYF.

This clone occurred once. V is TRBV9 and J is TRBJ1-6, with a possible D match to TRBD1 (5 bases). The CDR3 length is 16 residues. Trimming shortened V by 4 bases and J by 8 bases, and 19 bases separated the two germline ends. CDR1 is SGDLS, CDR2 YYNGEE, per germline. CDR3 nucleotide sequence: TGTGCCAGCAGCCCTCGGGCAGGGAATGAGTATTCACCCCTCCACTTT. Translated: CASSPRAGNEYSPLHF.

This rearrangement joins TRBV6-5 to TRBJ2-7; 10 nucleotides line up with TRBD1. Germline lookup yields CDR1 MNHEY and CDR2 SVGAGI. Trimming took 7 bases from V and 0 from J; bases not matched to a gene: 6. The CDR3 runs 15 residues. The CDR3 reads CASTPGQGYSYEQYF. In nucleotides, the CDR3 is TGTGCCAGCACCCCGGGACAGGGGTACTCCTACGAGCAGTACTTC.

This clone has only one observation. The chain has TRBV4-3 and TRBJ1-1; D may be TRBD1 (6 bases). This CDR3 has 16 residues. The V and J ends lost 0 bases and 10 bases respectively, with 21 bases between them. From germline, CDR1 is LGHNA and CDR2 YSLEER. CDR3 sequence (DNA): TGCGCCAGCAGCCAAGAACCTTCGGGGGCGCGGGGGTCAGCTTTCTTT. Amino acids: CASSQEPSGARGSAFF.